These 13 T cell receptor beta chains were all obtained from the same sample, sequenced in a study of post-analysis software for immune sequencing data. General observations from the study: In patients, about five TRBV segments were more frequent than in controls, with TRBV5-6, TRBV5-1 and TRBV20-1 among them.

Their antigen targets remain unknown. TCR beta cDNA libraries included unique molecular identifiers. One entry per CDR3 protein, called by TCRdb with MiXCR from the PCR reads. Of about 260,000 distinct CDR3 sequences detected, 30% to 45% appear once; the ten largest clones hold 4.5% to 5.5%. The sequencing sample was made of blood. The source is a girl under 18 with multiple sclerosis.

This clonotype was seen once. The CDR3 DNA sequence: TGCGCCAGCAGCTTGGAACAGGGGAACTACTATGGCTACACCTTC. Its translation is CASSLEQGNYYGYTF. The chain carries TRBV5-1 and TRBJ1-2, with 7 bases identical to TRBD1. The CDR3 sequence is 15 residues long. The ends lost 0 bases at V and 3 bases at J; junction bases unmatched: 5. From germline, CDR1 is SGHRS and CDR2 YFSETQ. The variable domain in full, with the rest retrieved from reference TRBV5-1 and TRBJ1-2, is KAGVTQTPRYLIKTRGQQVTLSCSPISGHRSVSWYQQTPGQGLQFLFEYFSETQRNKGNFPGRFSGRQFSNSRSEMNVSTLELGDSALYLCASSLEQGNYYGYTFGSGTRLTVV.

This clonotype was observed a handful of times. This sequence joins TRBV28 and TRBJ1-1; no reliable D call. V lost 8 bases and J 1 base, leaving 11 bases between the germline ends. Germline CDR1 is MDHEN and CDR2 is SYDVKM. The CDR3 runs 13 residues. The CDR3 DNA reads TGTGCCAGCTTCCGGCCACCGAACACTGAAGCTTTCTTT. Encoded protein: CASFRPPNTEAFF.

This clonotype was seen many times. The chain has TRBV1 and TRBJ2-7; the D segment call TRBD1 is taken from the table without a DNA check. TRBV1 corresponds to a pseudogene. The CDR3 sequence is 15 residues long. The CDR3, as DNA: TGCACCAGCAGCCAAGGTTCCCGTGGCGCCTACGAGCAGTACTTC. The encoded protein is CTSSQGSRGAYEQYF.

The chain joins TRBV10-2 to TRBJ1-5; no reliable D call. CDR3 length: 13 residues. The V gene lost 3 bases and the J gene lost 6 bases, with 9 bases spanning the gap. Germline V CDR1 and CDR2: WSHSY, SAAADI. The DNA for the CDR3 is TGCGCCAGCAGTGAAGGCTGGTTTCAGCCCCAGCATTTT. Its protein is CASSEGWFQPQHF.

This clonotype appeared many times. The V call is TRBV4-1, the J call TRBJ2-1; D remains unclear. Germline V gene lookup returns CDR1 MGHRA and CDR2 YSYEKL. The germline V and J ends were trimmed by 2 bases and 6 bases, with 8 bases remaining between them. The CDR3 has 13 residues. The CDR3 nucleotides are TGCGCCAGCAGCCAACCCAACCGCAATGAGCAGTTCTTC. This encodes CASSQPNRNEQFF.

Details on this clonotype: A read error may be the cause here, since a much bigger clone is one base away. The chain recombines TRBV12-3 or TRBV12-4 with TRBJ2-3; D could derive from TRBD1 or TRBD2 (6 bases each). This CDR3 is built from 15 residues. V lost 5 bases, J lost 1 base, and 13 bases lay in between. The CDR3 DNA reads as TGTGCCAGCAGTGAGGTGGGGGGCCGCACAGATACGCAGTATTTT. Translating it yields CASSEVGGRTDTQYF.

The V call is TRBV28, the J call TRBJ2-4; 8 bases line up with TRBD2. Germline CDR1 MDHEN, CDR2 SYDVKM. The CDR3 length is 15 residues. J was trimmed by 7 bases and V by 0 bases; bases with no gene match: 5. The chain's CDR3 is CASSLWRGAANIQYF. The CDR3 DNA reads TGTGCCAGCAGTTTATGGCGGGGGGCTGCTAACATTCAGTACTTC.

This chain uses TRBV5-1 with TRBJ2-1, with 9 bases aligning to TRBD1. The CDR3 contains 15 residues. In germline, CDR1 is SGHRS, CDR2 YFSETQ. The trim removed 3 bases at V and 0 bases at J, leaving 1 base unmatched. CDR3 in DNA: TGCGCCAGCAGCTGGACAGGGGTCTCCTACAATGAGCAGTTCTTC. Protein sequence: CASSWTGVSYNEQFF. Full variable domain (missing parts from reference TRBV5-1 and TRBJ2-1): KAGVTQTPRYLIKTRGQQVTLSCSPISGHRSVSWYQQTPGQGLQFLFEYFSETQRNKGNFPGRFSGRQFSNSRSEMNVSTLELGDSALYLCASSWTGVSYNEQFFGPGTRLTVL.

This clonotype was recorded many times. This CDR3 reads CASSEGGRQETQYF. CDR3 bases: TGTGCCAGCAGCGAAGGGGGGCGCCAAGAGACCCAGTACTTC. The chain is built from TRBV7-9 and TRBJ2-5, with D possibly being TRBD1 or TRBD2 (6 bases each). Trimming cost V 5 bases and J 1 base, with 11 bases left between them. From germline, CDR1 is SEHNR and CDR2 FQNEAQ (reference sequence). The CDR3 is 14 amino acids.

J is TRBJ2-1 and V is TRBV7-8; D uncertain. Gene TRBJ2-7 matches the end of the DNA better, so the J call may be wrong. The CDR3 is made up of 15 amino acids. CDR1 SGHVS and CDR2 FQNEAQ come from the germline V gene. CDR3 DNA: TGTGCCAGCAGCGACCGACTGGATCCTTACAATGAGCAGTACTTC. Translation gives CASSDRLDPYNEQYF.

The chain joins TRBV7-2 to TRBJ2-5; 11 bases are shared with TRBD2. Germline V gene data show CDR1 as SGHTA and CDR2 as FQGNSA. V was pared by 7 bases and J by 4 bases, with 11 bases of the junction left unmatched. The CDR3 loop spans 16 amino acids. This CDR3 is CASNFGMGLAAETQYF. The CDR3 DNA reads TGTGCCAGCAATTTTGGGATGGGACTAGCGGCAGAGACCCAGTACTTC.

This clonotype was seen repeatedly, ten times or more. The junction departs from the called germline gene at one end, perhaps through a read error. The CDR3 DNA reads TGTGCCAACAGCTTAGCTGCGTCGGGGGGGCCATCAGGGACCCAGTACTTC. It is translated as CANSLAASGGPSGTQYF. V usage is TRBV7-7 and J usage is TRBJ2-5, with TRBD2 matching 8 bases. The CDR3 loop spans 17 amino acids. Germline V lookup: CDR1 SSHAT, CDR2 FNYEAQ (reference sequence).

This chain uses TRBV4-2 with TRBJ2-5; D remains unclear. The CDR3 has 14 amino acids. CDR1 LGHNA and CDR2 YNFKEQ come from the germline V gene. V was shortened by 0 bases and J by 4 bases, with 9 bases between the two germline ends. The CDR3 bases are TGTGCCAGCAGCCAAGATGATGATGTAGAGACCCAGTACTTC. Encoded protein: CASSQDDDVETQYF.